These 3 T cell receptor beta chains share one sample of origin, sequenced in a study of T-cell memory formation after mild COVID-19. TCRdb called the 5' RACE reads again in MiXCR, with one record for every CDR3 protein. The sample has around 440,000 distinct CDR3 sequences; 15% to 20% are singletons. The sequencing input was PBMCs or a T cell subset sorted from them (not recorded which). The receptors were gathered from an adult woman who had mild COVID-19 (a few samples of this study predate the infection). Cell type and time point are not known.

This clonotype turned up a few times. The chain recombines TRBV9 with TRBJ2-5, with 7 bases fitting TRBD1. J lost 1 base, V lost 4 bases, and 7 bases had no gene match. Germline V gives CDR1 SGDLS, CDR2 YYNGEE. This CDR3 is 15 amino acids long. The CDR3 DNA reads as TGTGCCAGCAGCAGAAGGGACAGCCCCCAAGAGACCCAGTACTTC. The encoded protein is CASSRRDSPQETQYF.

The CDR3 DNA reads TGTGCCAGCAGCCGTCCGGCGGGACTAGCGGGAGTAAACTCCTACAATGAGCAGTTCTTC. Translating gives CASSRPAGLAGVNSYNEQFF. The rearrangement links TRBV6-2 or TRBV6-3 to TRBJ2-1; 14 bases match TRBD2. The CDR3 spans 20 residues. The J segment lost 0 bases and the V segment lost 6 bases, leaving 13 bases of the junction unmatched. CDR1 is MNHEY and CDR2 is SVGEGT in the germline V gene.

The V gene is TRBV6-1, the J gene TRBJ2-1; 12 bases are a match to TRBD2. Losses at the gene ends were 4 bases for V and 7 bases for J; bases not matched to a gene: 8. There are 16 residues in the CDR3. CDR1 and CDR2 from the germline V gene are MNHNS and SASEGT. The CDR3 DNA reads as TGTGCCAGCAGTGCCTCAACTAGCGGGGGGACGAATGAGCAGTTCTTC. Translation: CASSASTSGGTNEQFF.